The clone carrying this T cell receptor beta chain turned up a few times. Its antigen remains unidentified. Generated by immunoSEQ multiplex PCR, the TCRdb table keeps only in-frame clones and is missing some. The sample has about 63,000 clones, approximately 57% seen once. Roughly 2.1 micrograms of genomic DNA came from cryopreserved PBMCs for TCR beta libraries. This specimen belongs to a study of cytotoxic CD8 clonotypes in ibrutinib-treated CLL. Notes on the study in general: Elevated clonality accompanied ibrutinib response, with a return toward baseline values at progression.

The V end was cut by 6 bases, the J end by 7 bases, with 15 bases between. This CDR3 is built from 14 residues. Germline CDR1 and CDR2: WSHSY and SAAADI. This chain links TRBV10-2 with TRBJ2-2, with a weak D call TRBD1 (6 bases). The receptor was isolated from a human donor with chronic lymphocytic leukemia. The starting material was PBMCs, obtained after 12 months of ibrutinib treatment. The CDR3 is CASRVPTGIGELFF. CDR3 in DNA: TGCGCCAGCAGGGTACCTACAGGGATCGGGGAGCTGTTTTTT.